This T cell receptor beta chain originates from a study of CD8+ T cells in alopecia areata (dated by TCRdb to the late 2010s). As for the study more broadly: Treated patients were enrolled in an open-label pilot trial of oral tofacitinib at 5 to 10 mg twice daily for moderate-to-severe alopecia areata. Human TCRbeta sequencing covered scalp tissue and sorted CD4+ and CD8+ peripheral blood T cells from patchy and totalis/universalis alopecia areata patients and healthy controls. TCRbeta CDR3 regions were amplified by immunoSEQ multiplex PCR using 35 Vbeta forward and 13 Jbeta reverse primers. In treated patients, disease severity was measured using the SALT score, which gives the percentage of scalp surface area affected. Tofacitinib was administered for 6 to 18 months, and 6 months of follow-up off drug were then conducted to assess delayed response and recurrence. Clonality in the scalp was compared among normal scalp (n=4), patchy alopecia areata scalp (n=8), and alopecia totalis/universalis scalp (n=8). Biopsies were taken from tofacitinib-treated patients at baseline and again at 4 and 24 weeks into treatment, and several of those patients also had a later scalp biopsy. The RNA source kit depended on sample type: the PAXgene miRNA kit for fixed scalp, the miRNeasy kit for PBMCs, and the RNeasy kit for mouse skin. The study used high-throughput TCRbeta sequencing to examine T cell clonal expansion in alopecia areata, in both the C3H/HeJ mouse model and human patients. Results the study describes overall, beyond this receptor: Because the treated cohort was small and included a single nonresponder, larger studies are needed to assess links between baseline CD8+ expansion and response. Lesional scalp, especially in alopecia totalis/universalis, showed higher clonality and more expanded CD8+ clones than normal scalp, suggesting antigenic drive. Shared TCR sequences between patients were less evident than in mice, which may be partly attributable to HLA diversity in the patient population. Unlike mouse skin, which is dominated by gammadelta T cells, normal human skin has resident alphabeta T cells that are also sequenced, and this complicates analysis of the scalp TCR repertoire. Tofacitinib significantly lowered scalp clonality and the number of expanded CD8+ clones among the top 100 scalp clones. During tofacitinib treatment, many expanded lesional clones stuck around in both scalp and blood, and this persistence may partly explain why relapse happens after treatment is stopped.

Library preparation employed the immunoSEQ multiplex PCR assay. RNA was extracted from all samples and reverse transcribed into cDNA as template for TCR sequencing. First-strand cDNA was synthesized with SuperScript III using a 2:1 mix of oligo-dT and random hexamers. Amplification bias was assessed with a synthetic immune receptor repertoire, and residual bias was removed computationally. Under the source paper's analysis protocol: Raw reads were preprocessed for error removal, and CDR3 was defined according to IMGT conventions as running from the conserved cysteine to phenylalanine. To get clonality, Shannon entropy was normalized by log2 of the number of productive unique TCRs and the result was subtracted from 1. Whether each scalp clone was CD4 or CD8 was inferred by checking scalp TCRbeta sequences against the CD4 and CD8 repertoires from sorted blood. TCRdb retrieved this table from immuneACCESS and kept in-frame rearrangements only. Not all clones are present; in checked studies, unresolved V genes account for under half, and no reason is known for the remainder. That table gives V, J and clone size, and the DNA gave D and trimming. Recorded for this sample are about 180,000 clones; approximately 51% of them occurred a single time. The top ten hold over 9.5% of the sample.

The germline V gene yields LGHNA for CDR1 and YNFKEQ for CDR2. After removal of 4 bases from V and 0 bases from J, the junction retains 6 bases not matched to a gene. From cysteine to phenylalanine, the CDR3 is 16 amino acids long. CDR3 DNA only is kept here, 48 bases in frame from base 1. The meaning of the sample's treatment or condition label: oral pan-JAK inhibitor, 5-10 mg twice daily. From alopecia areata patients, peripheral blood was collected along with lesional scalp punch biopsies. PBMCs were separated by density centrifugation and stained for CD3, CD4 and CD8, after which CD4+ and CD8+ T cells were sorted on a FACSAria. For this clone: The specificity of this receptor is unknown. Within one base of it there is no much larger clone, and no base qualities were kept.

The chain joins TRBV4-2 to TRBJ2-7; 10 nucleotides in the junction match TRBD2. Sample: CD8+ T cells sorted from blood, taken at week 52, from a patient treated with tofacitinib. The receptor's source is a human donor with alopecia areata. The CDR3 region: CASSRLTSGSSYEQYF. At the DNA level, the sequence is TGTGCCAGCAGCCGCCTGACTAGCGGGTCCTCCTACGAGCAGTACTTC.